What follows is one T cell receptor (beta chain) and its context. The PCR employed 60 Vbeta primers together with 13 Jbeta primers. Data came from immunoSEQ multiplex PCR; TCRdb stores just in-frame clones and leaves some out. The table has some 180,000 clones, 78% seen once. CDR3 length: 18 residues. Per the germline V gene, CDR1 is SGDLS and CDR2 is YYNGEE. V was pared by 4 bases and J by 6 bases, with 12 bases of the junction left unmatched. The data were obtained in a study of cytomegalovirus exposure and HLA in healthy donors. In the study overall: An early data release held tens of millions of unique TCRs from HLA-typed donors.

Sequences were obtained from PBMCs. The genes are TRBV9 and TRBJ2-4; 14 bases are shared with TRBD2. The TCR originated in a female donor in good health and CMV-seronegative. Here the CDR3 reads CASSSQPGTSGSGNIQYF. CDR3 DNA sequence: TGTGCCAGCAGCTCCCAGCCCGGGACTAGCGGGAGTGGAAACATTCAGTACTTC.